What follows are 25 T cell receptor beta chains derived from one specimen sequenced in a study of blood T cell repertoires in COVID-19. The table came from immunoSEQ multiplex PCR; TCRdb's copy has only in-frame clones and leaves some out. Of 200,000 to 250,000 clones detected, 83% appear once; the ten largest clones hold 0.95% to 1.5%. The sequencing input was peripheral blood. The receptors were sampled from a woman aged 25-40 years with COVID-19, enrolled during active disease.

CDR3 sequence: CASSSDRADYNEQFF. The CDR3 DNA reads as TGTGCCAGCAGTTCGGACAGGGCGGACTACAATGAGCAGTTCTTC. This chain uses TRBV27 with TRBJ2-1; 8 bases align to TRBD1. The V and J ends lost 4 bases and 3 bases, in that order; junction bases with no gene match: 5. In germline, CDR1 is MNHEY, CDR2 SMNVEV (reference sequence). The CDR3 has 15 residues.

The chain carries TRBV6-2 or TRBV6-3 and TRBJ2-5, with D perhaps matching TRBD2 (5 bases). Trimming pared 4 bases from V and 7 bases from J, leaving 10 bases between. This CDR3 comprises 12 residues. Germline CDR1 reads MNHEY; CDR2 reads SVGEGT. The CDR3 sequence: CASSSVAGTQYF. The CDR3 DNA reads TGTGCCAGCAGTTCAGTGGCGGGGACCCAGTACTTC.

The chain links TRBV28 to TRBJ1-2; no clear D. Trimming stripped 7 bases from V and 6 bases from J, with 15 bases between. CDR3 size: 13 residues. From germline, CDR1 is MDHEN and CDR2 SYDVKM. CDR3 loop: CASIKPNGDGYTF. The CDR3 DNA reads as TGTGCCAGCATAAAGCCCAACGGGGATGGCTACACCTTC.

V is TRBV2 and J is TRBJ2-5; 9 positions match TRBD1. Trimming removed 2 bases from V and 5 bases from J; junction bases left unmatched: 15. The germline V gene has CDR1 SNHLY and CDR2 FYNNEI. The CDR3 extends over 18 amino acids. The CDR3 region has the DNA TGTGCCAGCAGTGAATTCCTCTCGGGACAGGGAAGGCGCGAGACCCAGTACTTC. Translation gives CASSEFLSGQGRRETQYF.

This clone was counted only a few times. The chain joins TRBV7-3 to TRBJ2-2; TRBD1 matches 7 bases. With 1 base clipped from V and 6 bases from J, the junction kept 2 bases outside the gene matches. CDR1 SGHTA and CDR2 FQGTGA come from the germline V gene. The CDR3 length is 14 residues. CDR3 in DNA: TGTGCCAGCAGCTTAAGAGGGGGCTCCGGGGAGCTGTTTTTT. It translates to CASSLRGGSGELFF.

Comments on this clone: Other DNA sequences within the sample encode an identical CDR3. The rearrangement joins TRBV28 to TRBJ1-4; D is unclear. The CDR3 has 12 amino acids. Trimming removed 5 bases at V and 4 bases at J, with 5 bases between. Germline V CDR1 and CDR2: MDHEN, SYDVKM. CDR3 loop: CASSPFNEKLFF. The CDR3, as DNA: TGTGCCAGCAGTCCCTTTAATGAAAAACTGTTTTTT.

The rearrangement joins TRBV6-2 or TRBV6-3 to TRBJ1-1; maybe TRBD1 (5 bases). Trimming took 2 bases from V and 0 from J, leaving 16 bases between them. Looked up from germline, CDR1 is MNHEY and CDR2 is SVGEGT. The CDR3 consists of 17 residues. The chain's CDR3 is CASSYPLLGGLNTEAFF. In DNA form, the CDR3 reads TGTGCCAGCAGTTACCCTCTTTTGGGGGGACTGAACACTGAAGCTTTCTTT.

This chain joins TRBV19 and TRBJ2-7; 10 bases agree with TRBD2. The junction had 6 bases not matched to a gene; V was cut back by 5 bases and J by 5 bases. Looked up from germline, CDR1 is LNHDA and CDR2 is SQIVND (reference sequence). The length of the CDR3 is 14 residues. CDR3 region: CASSAIAGGNEQYF. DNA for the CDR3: TGTGCCAGTAGTGCTATAGCGGGAGGTAACGAGCAGTACTTC.

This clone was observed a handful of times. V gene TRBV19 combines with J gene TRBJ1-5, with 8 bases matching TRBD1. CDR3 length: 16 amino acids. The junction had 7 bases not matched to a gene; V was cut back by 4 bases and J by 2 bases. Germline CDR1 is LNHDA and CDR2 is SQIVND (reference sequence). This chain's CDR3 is CASSTDRGRGNQPQHF. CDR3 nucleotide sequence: TGTGCCAGTAGTACCGACAGGGGTCGTGGCAATCAGCCCCAGCATTTT.

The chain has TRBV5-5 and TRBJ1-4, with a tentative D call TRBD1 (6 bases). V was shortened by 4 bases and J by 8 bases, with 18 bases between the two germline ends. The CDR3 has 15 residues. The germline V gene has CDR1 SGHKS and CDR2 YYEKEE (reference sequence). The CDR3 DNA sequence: TGTGCCAGCAGCGCCCAATGGGGGCTGGGGGAAAAACTGTTTTTT. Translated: CASSAQWGLGEKLFF.

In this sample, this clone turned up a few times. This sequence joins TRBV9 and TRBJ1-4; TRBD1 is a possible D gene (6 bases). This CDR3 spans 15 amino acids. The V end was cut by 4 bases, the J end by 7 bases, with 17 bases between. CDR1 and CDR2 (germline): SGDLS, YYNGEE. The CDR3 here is CASSPRTAGVEKLFF. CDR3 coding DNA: TGTGCCAGCAGCCCCCGGACAGCAGGTGTTGAAAAACTGTTTTTT.

The DNA of the CDR3 is TGTGCCAGCAGTTTCCGGGACAGGGGGATCACAGATACGCAGTATTTT. This sequence encodes CASSFRDRGITDTQYF. The chain joins TRBV27 to TRBJ2-3; 11 bases line up with TRBD1. Trimming took 3 bases from V and 2 from J; bases not matched to a gene: 4. The CDR3 has 16 amino acids. Looked up from germline, CDR1 is MNHEY and CDR2 is SMNVEV (reference sequence).

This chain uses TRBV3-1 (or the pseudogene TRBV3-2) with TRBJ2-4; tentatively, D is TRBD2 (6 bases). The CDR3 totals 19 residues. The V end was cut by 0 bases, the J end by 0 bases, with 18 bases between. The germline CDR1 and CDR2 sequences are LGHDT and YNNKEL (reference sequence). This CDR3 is CASSQDGGNWTLAKNIQYF. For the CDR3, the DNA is TGTGCCAGCAGCCAAGATGGAGGGAACTGGACACTAGCCAAAAACATTCAGTACTTC.

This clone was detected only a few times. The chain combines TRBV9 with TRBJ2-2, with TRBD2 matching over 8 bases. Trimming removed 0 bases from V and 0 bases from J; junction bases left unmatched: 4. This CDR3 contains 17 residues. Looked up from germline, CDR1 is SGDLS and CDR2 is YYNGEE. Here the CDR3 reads CASSVGSGGPNTGELFF. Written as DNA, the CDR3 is TGTGCCAGCAGCGTAGGGAGCGGGGGCCCGAACACCGGGGAGCTGTTTTTT.

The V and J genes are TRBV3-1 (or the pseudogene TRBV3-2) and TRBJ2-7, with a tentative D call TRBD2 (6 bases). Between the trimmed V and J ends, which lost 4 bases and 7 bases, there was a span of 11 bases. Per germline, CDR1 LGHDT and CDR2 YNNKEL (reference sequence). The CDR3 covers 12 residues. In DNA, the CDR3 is TGTGCCAGCAGCCGCGGGGCGAGGGAGCAGTACTTC. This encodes CASSRGAREQYF.

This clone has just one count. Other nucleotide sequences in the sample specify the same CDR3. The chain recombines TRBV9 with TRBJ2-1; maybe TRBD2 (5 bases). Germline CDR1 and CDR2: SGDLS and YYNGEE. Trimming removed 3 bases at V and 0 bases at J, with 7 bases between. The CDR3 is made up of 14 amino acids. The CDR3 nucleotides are TGTGCCAGCAGCGCCCGGGACTCCTACAATGAGCAGTTCTTC. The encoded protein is CASSARDSYNEQFF.

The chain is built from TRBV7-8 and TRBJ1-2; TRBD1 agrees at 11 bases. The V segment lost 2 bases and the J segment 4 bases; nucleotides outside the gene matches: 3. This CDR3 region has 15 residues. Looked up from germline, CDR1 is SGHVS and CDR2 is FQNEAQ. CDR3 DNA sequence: TGTGCCAGCAGCTTACGAGGACAGGGGGCCTATGGCTACACCTTC. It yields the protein CASSLRGQGAYGYTF.

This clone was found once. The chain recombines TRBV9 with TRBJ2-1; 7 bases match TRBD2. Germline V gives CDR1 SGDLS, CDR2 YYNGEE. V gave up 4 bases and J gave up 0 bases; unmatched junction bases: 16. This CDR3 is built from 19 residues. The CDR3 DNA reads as TGTGCCAGCAGCATGCCAGTCCTAGCGGAGGGCCTCTCCTACAATGAGCAGTTCTTC. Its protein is CASSMPVLAEGLSYNEQFF. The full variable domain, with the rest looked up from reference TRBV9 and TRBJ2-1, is DSGVTQTPKHLITATGQRVTLRCSPRSGDLSVYWYQQSLDQGLQFLIQYYNGEERAKGNILERFSAQQFPDLHSELNLSSLELGDSALYFCASSMPVLAEGLSYNEQFFGPGTRLTVL.

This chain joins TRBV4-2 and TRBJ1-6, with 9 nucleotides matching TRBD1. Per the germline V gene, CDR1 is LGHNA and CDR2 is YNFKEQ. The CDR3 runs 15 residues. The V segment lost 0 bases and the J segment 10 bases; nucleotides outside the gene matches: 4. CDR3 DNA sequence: TGTGCCAGCAGCCAAGAGGGGACAGGGAACTCACCCCTCCACTTT. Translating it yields CASSQEGTGNSPLHF.

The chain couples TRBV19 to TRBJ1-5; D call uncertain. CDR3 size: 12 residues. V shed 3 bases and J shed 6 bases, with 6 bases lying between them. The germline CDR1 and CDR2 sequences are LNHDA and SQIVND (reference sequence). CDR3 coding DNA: TGTGCCAGTAGTATTCGGGTTCAGCCCCAGCATTTT. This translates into CASSIRVQPQHF.

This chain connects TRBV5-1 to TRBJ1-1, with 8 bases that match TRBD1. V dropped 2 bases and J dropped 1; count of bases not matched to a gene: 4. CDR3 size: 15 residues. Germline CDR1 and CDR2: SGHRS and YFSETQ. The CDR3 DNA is TGCGCCAGCAGCTTTGGGGACAGGTCGAACACTGAAGCTTTCTTT. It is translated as CASSFGDRSNTEAFF.

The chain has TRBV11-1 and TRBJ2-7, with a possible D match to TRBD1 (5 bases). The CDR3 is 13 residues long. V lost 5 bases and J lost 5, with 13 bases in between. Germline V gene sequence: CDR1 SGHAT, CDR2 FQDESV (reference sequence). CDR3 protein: CASSGHRGDEQYF. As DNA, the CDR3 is TGTGCCAGCAGCGGGCATAGGGGCGACGAGCAGTACTTC.

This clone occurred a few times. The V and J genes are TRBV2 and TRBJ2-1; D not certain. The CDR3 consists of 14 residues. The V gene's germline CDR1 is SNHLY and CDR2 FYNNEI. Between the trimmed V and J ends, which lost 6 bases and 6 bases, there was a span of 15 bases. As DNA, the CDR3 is TGTGCCAGCAGCGCGAATTCCCATCCCAATGAGCAGTTCTTC. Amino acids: CASSANSHPNEQFF. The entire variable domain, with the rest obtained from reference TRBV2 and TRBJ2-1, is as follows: EPEVTQTPSHQVTQMGQEVILRCVPISNHLYFYWYRQILGQKVEFLVSFYNNEISEKSEIFDDQFSVERPDGSNFTLKIRSTKLEDSAMYFCASSANSHPNEQFFGPGTRLTVL.

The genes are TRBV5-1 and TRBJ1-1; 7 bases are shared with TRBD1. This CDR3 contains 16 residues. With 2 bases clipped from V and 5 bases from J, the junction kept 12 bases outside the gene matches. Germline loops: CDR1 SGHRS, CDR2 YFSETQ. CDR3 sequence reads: CASSFIFTGEVTEAFF. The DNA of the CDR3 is TGCGCCAGCAGCTTCATCTTTACAGGGGAGGTAACTGAAGCTTTCTTT.

CDR3 in amino acids: CATSDRTGRNQPQHF. The CDR3 DNA follows: TGTGCCACCAGTGATAGGACAGGACGCAATCAGCCCCAGCATTTT. The rearrangement uses TRBV24-1 and TRBJ1-5, with TRBD1 matching over 7 bases. The ends lost 3 bases at V and 2 bases at J; junction bases unmatched: 3. Germline loops: CDR1 KGHDR, CDR2 SFDVKD. This CDR3 is 15 amino acids long.